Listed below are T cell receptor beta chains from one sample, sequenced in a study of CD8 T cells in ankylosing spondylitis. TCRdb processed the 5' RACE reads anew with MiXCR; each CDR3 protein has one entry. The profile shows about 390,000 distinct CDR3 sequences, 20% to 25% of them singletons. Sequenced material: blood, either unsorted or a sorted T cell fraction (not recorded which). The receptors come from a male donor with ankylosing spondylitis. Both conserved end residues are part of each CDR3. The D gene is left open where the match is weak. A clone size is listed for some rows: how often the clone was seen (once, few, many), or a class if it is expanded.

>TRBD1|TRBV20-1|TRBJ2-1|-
TGCAGTGCTAGGGGACAGGGCCCCCGCAATGAGCAGTTCTTC
CSARGQGPRNEQFF
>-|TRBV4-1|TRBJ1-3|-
TGCGCCAGCAGCCAAGATTTCATTTACTCTGGAAACACCATATATTTT
CASSQDFIYSGNTIYF
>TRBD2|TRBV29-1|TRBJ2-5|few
TGCAGCGTCGTTCCGGGACTAGCGGGACGAGGAACCCAGTACTTC
CSVVPGLAGRGTQYF
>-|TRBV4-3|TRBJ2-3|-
TGCGCCAGCAGCCAATCCAAAGTTCCGGGATACCCTCATACAGATACGCAGTATTTT
CASSQSKVPGYPHTDTQYF
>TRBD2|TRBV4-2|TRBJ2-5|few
TGTGCCAGCAGCCAAATAGCGGGAGCTGAGACCCAGTACTTC
CASSQIAGAETQYF
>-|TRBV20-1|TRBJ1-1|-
TGCAGTGCTCTCCGACAGGTGAACACTGAAGCTTTCTTT
CSALRQVNTEAFF
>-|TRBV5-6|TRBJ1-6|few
TGTGCCAGCAGCTACACGGGGGGCGCTTCACCCCTCCACTTT
CASSYTGGASPLHF
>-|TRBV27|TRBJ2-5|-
TGTGCCAGCAGTTTATCTTCGACAGTCTTCCAAGAGACCCAGTACTTC
CASSLSSTVFQETQYF
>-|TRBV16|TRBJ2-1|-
TGTGCCAGCAGCCAATCGAGGGTCCCCTCGGGCAATGAGCAGTTCTTC
CASSQSRVPSGNEQFF
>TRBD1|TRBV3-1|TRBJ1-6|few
TGTGCCAGCAGCATCCCAGGGGGCGCAGGTTCACCCCTCCACTTT
CASSIPGGAGSPLHF